This entry is about one T cell receptor (beta chain). Antigen unknown. Trimming pared 6 bases from V and 4 bases from J, leaving 4 bases between. CDR1 and CDR2 (germline): SNHLY, FYNNEI. This CDR3 has 10 amino acids. The sample originates from a study of T cell responses to AZD1222 COVID-19 vaccine. For the study at large: Second-dose groups at about 4 or about 12 weeks were pooled. Regarding the study as a whole: Every sample of the repertoires postdated the peak T cell response. It was only six AZD1222 recipients who were seropositive at baseline.

Data came from immunoSEQ multiplex PCR; TCRdb stores just in-frame clones and leaves some out. This sample carries roughly 180,000 clones, roughly nine tenths of them seen once, and the ten largest clones take approximately 1.9%. V is TRBV2 and J is TRBJ2-7; no clear D gene. Sequences were derived from peripheral blood, sampled on day 0 of AZD1222 vaccination. The clonotype comes from an adult in good health. CDR3 nucleotides: TGTGCCAGCAGCCAATACGAGCAGTACTTC. Amino acid sequence: CASSQYEQYF. Full variable domain (remainder filled in from reference TRBV2 and TRBJ2-7): EPEVTQTPSHQVTQMGQEVILRCVPISNHLYFYWYRQILGQKVEFLVSFYNNEISEKSEIFDDQFSVERPDGSNFTLKIRSTKLEDSAMYFCASSQYEQYFGPGTRLTVT.